A selection of T cell receptor beta chains follows, all from one sample in a study of identical twins. One entry per CDR3 protein results from TCRdb running MiXCR on the 5' RACE reads. The sample yields about 890,000 distinct CDR3 sequences, about 12% seen once. Separately, the same data were catalogued under a study of yellow fever vaccine responses in identical twins.

The source material was PBMCs. These receptors were taken from a woman between 18 and 29 years old in good health. Each CDR3 is given with its conserved first and last residue. The D gene is left open where the match is weak. The size of a clone is reported for some rows only, either as once, few or many, or as a class for expanded clones.

v_gene	j_gene	abundance	d_gene	CDR3nt	CDR3aa
TRBV7-2	TRBJ2-3	.	.	TGTGCCAGCGCGCCTAGTGGGGTGGTAGATACGCAGTATTTT	CASAPSGVVDTQYF
TRBV12-3/TRBV12-4	TRBJ2-3	.	.	TGTGCCAGCAGCCGGGACCCCCAACTGTATTTT	CASSRDPQLYF
TRBV12-3/TRBV12-4	TRBJ1-5	many	TRBD1	TGTGCCAGCAGTCAACCCGGACAGGTTGGAAATCAGCCCCAGCATTTT	CASSQPGQVGNQPQHF
TRBV7-8	TRBJ1-1	.	.	TGTGCCAGCAGGGCAGGACACACGAACACTGAAGCTTTCTTT	CASRAGHTNTEAFF
TRBV20-1	TRBJ1-6	.	TRBD1	TGCAGTGCCGGGTCGGACAGGTATAATTCACCCCTCCACTTT	CSAGSDRYNSPLHF
TRBV5-5	TRBJ2-7	.	.	TGTGCCAGCAGCTTGGTTTCCGGTACCTACGAGCAGTACTTC	CASSLVSGTYEQYF
TRBV6-2/TRBV6-3	TRBJ2-7	.	.	TGTGCCAGCAGTGAGACTAGACCCCCCTACGAGCAGTACTTC	CASSETRPPYEQYF
TRBV19	TRBJ1-1	many	.	TGTGCCAGTAGTATGGACACCCTACCTGAGACTTTCTTT	CASSMDTLPETFF
TRBV4-1	TRBJ1-6	many	TRBD1	TGCGCCAGCAGCCACGACAGGGGGTCGGATTCACCCCTCCACTTT	CASSHDRGSDSPLHF
TRBV20-1	TRBJ2-4	few	TRBD2	TGCAGTGCGAACAAAGGGGCTAGCGGACGTGAAGACATTCAGTACTTC	CSANKGASGREDIQYF
TRBV2	TRBJ2-1	.	TRBD2	TGTGCCAGCAGTGATGATCTGGCGGGAGGAATCAATGAGCAGTTCTTC	CASSDDLAGGINEQFF
TRBV7-2	TRBJ2-3	many	TRBD2	TGTGCCAGCAGCTTTTTAGCGGGAGTAACAGATACGCAGTATTTT	CASSFLAGVTDTQYF
TRBV4-1	TRBJ1-4	many	TRBD1	TGCGCCAGCAGCCAAGGAAGGACAGGGGGCTTTGAAAAACTGTTTTTT	CASSQGRTGGFEKLFF
TRBV29-1	TRBJ2-1	.	.	TGCAGCACCCGACAGACTGCCTCCTACAATGAGCAGTTCTTC	CSTRQTASYNEQFF
TRBV6-5	TRBJ1-1	many	.	TGTGCCAGCAGTTACTCCGGCAGGAACACTGAAGCTTTCTTT	CASSYSGRNTEAFF
TRBV6-1	TRBJ1-6	.	.	TGTGCCAGCAGCGGATCGACAGCGGTGTATTCACCCCTCCACTTT	CASSGSTAVYSPLHF
TRBV5-4	TRBJ2-5	few	.	TGTGCCAGCAGCTTGGGCGGCAGGGTCAGGTTAGAGACCCAGTACTTC	CASSLGGRVRLETQYF
TRBV12-3/TRBV12-4	TRBJ2-1	few	TRBD2	TGTGCCAGCACCTTGACTAGCGGGACGACTGTCTCCTACAATGAGCAGTTCTTC	CASTLTSGTTVSYNEQFF
TRBV24-1	TRBJ1-5	few	TRBD1	TGTGCCACCAGTGACCGTAAGACAGGGAAGATCGGTCAGCCCCAGCATTTT	CATSDRKTGKIGQPQHF
TRBV12-3/TRBV12-4	TRBJ1-5	few	.	TGTGCCAGCAGTTGGACATCTGATCAGCCCCAGCATTTT	CASSWTSDQPQHF
TRBV5-1	TRBJ1-2	few	.	TGCGCCAGCAGCTTTACACGGACTGGACATGGCTACACCTTC	CASSFTRTGHGYTF
TRBV6-5	TRBJ2-1	.	.	TGTGCCAGCGGGTCGATCTACAATGAGCAGTTCTTC	CASGSIYNEQFF
TRBV6-5	TRBJ2-3	few	TRBD2	TGTGCCAGCACTTTTACTAGCGGGAGCGGCACAGATACGCAGTATTTT	CASTFTSGSGTDTQYF
TRBV20-1	TRBJ1-6	.	TRBD1	TGCAGTGCTAACCGGGACAGCAATTCACCCCTCCACTTT	CSANRDSNSPLHF
TRBV20-1	TRBJ2-3	.	.	TGCAGTGCTCAACTGGCGGAAGTCACAGATACGCAGTATTTT	CSAQLAEVTDTQYF
TRBV12-3/TRBV12-4	TRBJ1-1	many	.	TGTGCCAGCAGCCCTCTGACAGCAAACACTGAAGCTTTCTTT	CASSPLTANTEAFF
TRBV11-2	TRBJ2-7	.	.	TGTGCCAGCAGCTTAGGTGGTGTCTCGTTCTACGAGCAGTACTTC	CASSLGGVSFYEQYF
TRBV5-1	TRBJ2-5	many	TRBD2	TGCGCCAGCAGTTTGTTGGGGCTAGCGGGGGGACAAGAGACCCAGTACTTC	CASSLLGLAGGQETQYF
TRBV5-1	TRBJ2-3	many	TRBD2	TGCGCCAGCAGCTACTCTAGCGGGGGCACAGATACGCAGTATTTT	CASSYSSGGTDTQYF
TRBV4-1	TRBJ1-5	.	.	TGCGCCAGCAGCCAGCTACAGGGTTCGAGGCAGCCCCAGCATTTT	CASSQLQGSRQPQHF
TRBV12-3/TRBV12-4	TRBJ2-1	many	.	TGTGCCAGCAGTCGGCTCGGTGAGCAGTTCTTC	CASSRLGEQFF
TRBV7-9	TRBJ1-2	.	.	TGTGCCAGCAGCTTATTTGCGGAGAAGCATGGCTACACCTTC	CASSLFAEKHGYTF
TRBV5-6	TRBJ2-2	few	.	TGTGCCAGCAGCTTGTCGTACTGGGACACTAACACCGGGGAGCTGTTTTTT	CASSLSYWDTNTGELFF
TRBV5-6	TRBJ2-5	.	TRBD2	TGTGCCAGCAGCTTTCGGCCGGGACTAGCGGGAGGGCCGTTGGAGGAGACCCAGTACTTC	CASSFRPGLAGGPLEETQYF
TRBV5-1	TRBJ2-5	few	.	TGCGCCAGCACAACAGGGCACCAAGAGACCCAGTACTTC	CASTTGHQETQYF
TRBV5-1	TRBJ2-2	many	.	TGCGCCAGCAGCTGGGGACGGGAAAACACCGGGGAGCTGTTTTTT	CASSWGRENTGELFF
TRBV5-1	TRBJ1-3	.	.	TGCGCCAGCAGCCCTGGTCGGGGGGTGGCTTCTGGAAACACCATATATTTT	CASSPGRGVASGNTIYF
TRBV28	TRBJ2-3	many	.	TGTGCCAGCAGTTTAGTCTCCCCTGATACGCAGTATTTT	CASSLVSPDTQYF
TRBV11-2	TRBJ2-2	.	.	TGTGCCAGCAGCTTAGCCTCGGCAGCGAACACCGGGGAGCTGTTTTTT	CASSLASAANTGELFF
TRBV7-8	TRBJ2-2	few	.	TGTGCCAGCAGCTACCGCCGAGGAACCGGGGAGCTGTTTTTT	CASSYRRGTGELFF
TRBV5-6	TRBJ2-5	.	.	TGTGCCAGCAGCTTGGACGGACTTATACAAGAGACCCAGTACTTC	CASSLDGLIQETQYF
TRBV2	TRBJ2-3	.	.	TGTGCCAGCAGTGATATCTTAGGCACAGATACGCAGTATTTT	CASSDILGTDTQYF
TRBV12-3/TRBV12-4	TRBJ2-2	few	.	TGTGCCAGCAGTTTACTGGGATTGAGCACCGGGGAGCTGTTTTTT	CASSLLGLSTGELFF
TRBV29-1	TRBJ2-2	.	.	TGCAGCGTGAACGTTCGGGGAGGCGGGGAGCTGTTTTTT	CSVNVRGGGELFF
TRBV5-1	TRBJ1-1	.	.	TGCGCCAGCAGCTCGGGACCACGAAGGGAAACGAACACTGAAGCTTTCTTT	CASSSGPRRETNTEAFF
TRBV20-1	TRBJ2-4	few	.	TGCAGTGCTAGAGAACCGGGACTCCTGGGCAACATTCAGTACTTC	CSAREPGLLGNIQYF
TRBV6-5	TRBJ2-3	many	.	TGTGCCAGCAGTTTGGGACACCCCACAGATACGCAGTATTTT	CASSLGHPTDTQYF
TRBV10-3	TRBJ2-1	.	.	TGTGCCATCAGTGACCAAAACAGCCGGGACCTCAATCCTGGTAGCTCCTACAATGAGCAGTTCTTC	CAISDQNSRDLNPGSSYNEQFF
TRBV5-1	TRBJ2-3	.	.	TGCGCCAGCAGCTTGGTGTCCGCGAGCACAGATACGCAGTATTTT	CASSLVSASTDTQYF
TRBV7-9	TRBJ2-1	few	.	TGTGCCAGCAGGAGTCCAGGGGTAGGGTTCAATGAGCAGTTCTTC	CASRSPGVGFNEQFF
TRBV12-3/TRBV12-4	TRBJ2-2	.	.	TGTGCCAGCAGTTACCGGGACATAATTAATGGGGAGCTGTTTTTT	CASSYRDIINGELFF
TRBV7-9	TRBJ2-1	few	.	TGTGCCAGCTCCAAGGTCGATGAGCAGTTCTTC	CASSKVDEQFF
TRBV5-1	TRBJ1-5	few	.	TGCGCCAGCAGCCTAGACAGTGCCCCCAATCAGCCCCAGCATTTT	CASSLDSAPNQPQHF